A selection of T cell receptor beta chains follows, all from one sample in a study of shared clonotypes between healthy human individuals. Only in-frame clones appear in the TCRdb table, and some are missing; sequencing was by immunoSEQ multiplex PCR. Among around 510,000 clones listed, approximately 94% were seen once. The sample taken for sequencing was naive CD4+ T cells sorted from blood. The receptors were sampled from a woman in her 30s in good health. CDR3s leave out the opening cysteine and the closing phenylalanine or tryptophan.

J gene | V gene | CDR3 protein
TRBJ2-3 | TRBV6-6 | ASSIKGLATQY
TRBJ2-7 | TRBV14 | ASSLLQGTSYEQY
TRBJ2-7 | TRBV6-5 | ASSPGTGYRQY
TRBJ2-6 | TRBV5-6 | ASSLPPSSGANVLT
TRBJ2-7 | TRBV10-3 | AISSLFETATYEQY
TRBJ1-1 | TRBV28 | ASSLRQGAYTEAF
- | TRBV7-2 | ASTSRGAGGPFNYEQY
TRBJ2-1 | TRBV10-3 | AISGSNEQF
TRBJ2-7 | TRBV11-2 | ASSFSGAPNEQY
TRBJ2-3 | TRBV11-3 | ASSLGLAGVTDTQY
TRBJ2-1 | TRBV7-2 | ASSLGQGAREQF
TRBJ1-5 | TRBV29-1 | SVEETGGQPQH
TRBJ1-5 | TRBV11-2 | ASSPGRQGLNQPQH
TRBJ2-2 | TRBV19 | ASSITGDTGELF
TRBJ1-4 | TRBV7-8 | ASSLVRGRVGEKLF
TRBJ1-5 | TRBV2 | ASSDRARNQPQH
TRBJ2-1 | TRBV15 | ATSTTMRGNEQF
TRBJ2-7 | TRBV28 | ASSPGGSGRIYEQY
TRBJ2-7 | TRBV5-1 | ASAASGSYEQY
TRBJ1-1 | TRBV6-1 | ANEAGAVNTEAF
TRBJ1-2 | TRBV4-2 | ASSREEGNYGYT
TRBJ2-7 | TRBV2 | ASREATQQY
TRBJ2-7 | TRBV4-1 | ASSPGTSGAYEQY
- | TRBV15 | ATKLYGGDEQY
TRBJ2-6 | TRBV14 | ASSRGQSGANVLT
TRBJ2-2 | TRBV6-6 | ASRPQIAPGELF
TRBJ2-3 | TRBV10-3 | AISGLASTDTQY
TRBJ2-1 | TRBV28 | ASSFSYNEQF
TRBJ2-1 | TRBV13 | ASSLRETLDNEQF
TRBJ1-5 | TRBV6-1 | ASRWRDNQPQH
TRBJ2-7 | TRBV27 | ASSLKDNDDLYEQY
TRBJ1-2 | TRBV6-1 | ASSEADFYGYT